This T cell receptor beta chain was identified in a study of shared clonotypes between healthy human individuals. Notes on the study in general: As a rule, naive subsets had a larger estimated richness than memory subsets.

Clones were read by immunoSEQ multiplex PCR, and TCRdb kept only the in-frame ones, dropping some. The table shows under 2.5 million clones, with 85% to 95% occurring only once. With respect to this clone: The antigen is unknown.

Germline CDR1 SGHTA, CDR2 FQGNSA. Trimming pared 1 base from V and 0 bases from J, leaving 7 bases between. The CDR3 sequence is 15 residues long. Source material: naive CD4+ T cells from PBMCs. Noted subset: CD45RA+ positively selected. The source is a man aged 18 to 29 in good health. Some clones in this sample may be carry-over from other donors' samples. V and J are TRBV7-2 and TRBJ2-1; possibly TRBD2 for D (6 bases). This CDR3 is CASSLGGISYNEQFF. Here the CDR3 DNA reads TGTGCCAGCAGCTTAGGCGGGATCTCCTACAATGAGCAGTTCTTC.